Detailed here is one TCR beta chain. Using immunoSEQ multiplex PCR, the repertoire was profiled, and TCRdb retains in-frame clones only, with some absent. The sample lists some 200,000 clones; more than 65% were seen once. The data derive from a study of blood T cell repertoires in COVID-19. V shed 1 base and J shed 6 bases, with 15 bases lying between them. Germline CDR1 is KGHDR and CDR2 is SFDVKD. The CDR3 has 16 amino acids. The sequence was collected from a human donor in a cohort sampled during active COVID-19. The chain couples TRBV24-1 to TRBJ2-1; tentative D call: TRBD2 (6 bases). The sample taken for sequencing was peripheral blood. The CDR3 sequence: CATSDFYGRGPNEQFF. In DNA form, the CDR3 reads TGTGCCACCAGTGATTTCTACGGGAGAGGTCCCAATGAGCAGTTCTTC.